Sequencing of this TCR beta chain was carried out in a study of pediatric ulcerative colitis. The method was immunoSEQ multiplex PCR; TCRdb's version includes in-frame clones alone and lacks a portion of them. The sample includes roughly 18,000 clones, roughly 74% seen only once; the top ten take around 6.6%. The rectum was sampled with one to two pinch biopsies at colonoscopy. Deletions cut 5 bases from V and 1 base from J, with 9 bases between. Looked up from germline, CDR1 is SGHRS and CDR2 is YFSETQ. This CDR3 comprises 13 residues. This TCR derives from a boy aged 10-17 years with moderate ulcerative colitis. This rearrangement joins TRBV5-1 to TRBJ2-5; unclear D gene. The sequenced material came from gut tissue. The CDR3 DNA reads TGCGCCAGCAGACATGAGTTCCAAGAGACCCAGTACTTC. Translating gives CASRHEFQETQYF. The variable domain in full, with the rest retrieved from reference TRBV5-1 and TRBJ2-5, is KAGVTQTPRYLIKTRGQQVTLSCSPISGHRSVSWYQQTPGQGLQFLFEYFSETQRNKGNFPGRFSGRQFSNSRSEMNVSTLELGDSALYLCASRHEFQETQYFGPGTRLLVL.